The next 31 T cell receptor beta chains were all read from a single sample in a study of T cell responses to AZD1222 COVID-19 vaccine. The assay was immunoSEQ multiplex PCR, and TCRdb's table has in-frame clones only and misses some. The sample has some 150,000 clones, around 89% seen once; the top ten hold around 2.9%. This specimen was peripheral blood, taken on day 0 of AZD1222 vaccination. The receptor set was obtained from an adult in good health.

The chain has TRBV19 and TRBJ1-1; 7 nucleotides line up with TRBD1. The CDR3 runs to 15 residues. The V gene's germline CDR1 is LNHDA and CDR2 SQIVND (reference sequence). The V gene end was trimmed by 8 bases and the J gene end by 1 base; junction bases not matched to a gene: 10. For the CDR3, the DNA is TGTGCCAGTCCTCAGGGACAGATATCGAACACTGAAGCTTTCTTT. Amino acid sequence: CASPQGQISNTEAFF.

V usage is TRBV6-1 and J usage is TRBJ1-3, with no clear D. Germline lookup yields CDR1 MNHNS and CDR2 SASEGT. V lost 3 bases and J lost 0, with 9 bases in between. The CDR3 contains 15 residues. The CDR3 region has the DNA TGTGCCAGCAGTGATAGGCAAATCTCTGGAAACACCATATATTTT. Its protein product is CASSDRQISGNTIYF.

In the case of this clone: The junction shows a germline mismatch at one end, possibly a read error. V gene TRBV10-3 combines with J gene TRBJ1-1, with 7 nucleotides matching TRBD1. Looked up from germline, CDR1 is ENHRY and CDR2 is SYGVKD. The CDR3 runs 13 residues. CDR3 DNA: TGTGCCATCAGTGGCTGGGGTGGGACAGACCTTCTCTTT. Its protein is CAISGWGGTDLLF.

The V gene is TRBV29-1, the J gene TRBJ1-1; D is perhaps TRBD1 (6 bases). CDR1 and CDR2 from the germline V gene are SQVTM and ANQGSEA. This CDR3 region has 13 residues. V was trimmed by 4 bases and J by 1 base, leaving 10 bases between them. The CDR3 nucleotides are TGCAGCGTTGCTGGGGGGCCGAACACTGAAGCTTTCTTT. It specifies CSVAGGPNTEAFF. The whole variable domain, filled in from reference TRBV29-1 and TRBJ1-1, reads SAVISQKPSRDICQRGTSLTIQCQVDSQVTMMFWYRQQPGQSLTLIATANQGSEATYESGFVIDKFPISRPNLTFSTLTVSNMSPEDSSIYLCSVAGGPNTEAFFGQGTRLTVV.

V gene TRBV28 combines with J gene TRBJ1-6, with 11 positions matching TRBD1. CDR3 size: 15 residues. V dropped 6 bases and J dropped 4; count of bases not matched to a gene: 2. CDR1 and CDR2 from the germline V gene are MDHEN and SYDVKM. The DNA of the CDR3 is TGTGCCAGCAGGGGACAGGGGGGATATAATTCACCCCTCCACTTT. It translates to CASRGQGGYNSPLHF. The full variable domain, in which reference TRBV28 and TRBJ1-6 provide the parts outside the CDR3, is DVKVTQSSRYLVKRTGEKVFLECVQDMDHENMFWYRQDPGLGLRLIYFSYDVKMKEKGDIPEGYSVSREKKERFSLILESASTNQTSMYLCASRGQGGYNSPLHFGNGTRLTVT.

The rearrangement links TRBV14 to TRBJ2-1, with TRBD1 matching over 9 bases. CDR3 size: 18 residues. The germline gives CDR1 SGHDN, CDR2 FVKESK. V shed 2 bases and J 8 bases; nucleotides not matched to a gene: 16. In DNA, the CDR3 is TGTGCCAGCAGCCAACACAATCCTAACAGGGGGCTTGGCTATGAGCAGTTCTTC. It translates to CASSQHNPNRGLGYEQFF.

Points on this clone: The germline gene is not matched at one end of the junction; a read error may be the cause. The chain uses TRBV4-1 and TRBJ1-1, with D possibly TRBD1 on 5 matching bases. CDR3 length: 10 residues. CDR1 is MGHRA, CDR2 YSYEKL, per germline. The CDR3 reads CASSQLQVVF. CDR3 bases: TGCGCCAGCAGCCAATTACAGGTTGTCTTT.

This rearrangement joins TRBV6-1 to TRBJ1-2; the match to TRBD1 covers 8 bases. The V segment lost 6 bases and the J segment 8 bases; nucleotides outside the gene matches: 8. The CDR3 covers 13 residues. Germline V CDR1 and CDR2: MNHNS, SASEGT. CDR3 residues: CASSGQGAGGYTF. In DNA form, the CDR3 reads TGTGCCAGCAGCGGACAGGGAGCAGGGGGCTACACCTTC.

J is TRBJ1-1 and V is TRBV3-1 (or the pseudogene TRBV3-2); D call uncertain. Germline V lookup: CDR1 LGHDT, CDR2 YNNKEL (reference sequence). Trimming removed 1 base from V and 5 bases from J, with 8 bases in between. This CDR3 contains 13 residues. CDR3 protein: CASSQGAITEAFF. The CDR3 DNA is TGTGCCAGCAGCCAAGGGGCAATAACTGAAGCTTTCTTT.

The CDR3 loop reads CASSFRLAPGELFF. The CDR3 region has the DNA TGTGCCAGCAGCTTTAGGCTAGCCCCCGGGGAGCTGTTTTTT. The genes are TRBV5-5 and TRBJ2-2, with a possible D match to TRBD2 (5 bases). Germline assignment: CDR1 SGHKS and CDR2 YYEKEE (reference sequence). This CDR3 region has 14 residues. V lost 2 bases and J lost 6, with 11 bases in between.

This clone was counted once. The CDR3 reads CASSLLPMNTEAFF. The CDR3 DNA follows: TGCGCCAGCAGCTTACTACCGATGAACACTGAAGCTTTCTTT. V is TRBV5-1 and J is TRBJ1-1; no clear D. The CDR3 length is 14 residues. Germline CDR1 SGHRS, CDR2 YFSETQ. The germline V and J ends were trimmed by 2 bases and 0 bases, with 8 bases remaining between them.

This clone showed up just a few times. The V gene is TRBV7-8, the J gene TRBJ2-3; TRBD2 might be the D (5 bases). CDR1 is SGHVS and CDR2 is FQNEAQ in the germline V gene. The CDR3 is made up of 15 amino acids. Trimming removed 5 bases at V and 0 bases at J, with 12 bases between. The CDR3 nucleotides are TGTGCCAGCAGCCCGCTTTGGACTAGCACAGATACGCAGTATTTT. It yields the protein CASSPLWTSTDTQYF. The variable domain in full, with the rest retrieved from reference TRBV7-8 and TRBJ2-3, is GAGVSQSPRYKVAKRGQDVALRCDPISGHVSLFWYQQALGQGPEFLTYFQNEAQLDKSGLPSDRFFAERPEGSVSTLKIQRTQQEDSAVYLCASSPLWTSTDTQYFGPGTRLTVL.

In DNA form, the CDR3 reads TGTGCCAGCAGCCGCCTCCATGAGCAGTTCTTC. Protein: CASSRLHEQFF. The chain links TRBV7-8 to TRBJ2-1, with D hard to call. This CDR3 region has 11 residues. In germline, CDR1 is SGHVS, CDR2 FQNEAQ. V was trimmed by 5 bases and J by 8 bases, leaving 7 bases between them.

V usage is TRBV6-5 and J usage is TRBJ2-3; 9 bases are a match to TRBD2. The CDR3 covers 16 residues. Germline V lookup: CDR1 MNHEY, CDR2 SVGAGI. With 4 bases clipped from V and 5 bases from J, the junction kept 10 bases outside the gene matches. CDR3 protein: CASSSIAGDNGDTQYF. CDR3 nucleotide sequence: TGTGCCAGCAGTTCCATAGCGGGAGATAACGGAGATACGCAGTATTTT.

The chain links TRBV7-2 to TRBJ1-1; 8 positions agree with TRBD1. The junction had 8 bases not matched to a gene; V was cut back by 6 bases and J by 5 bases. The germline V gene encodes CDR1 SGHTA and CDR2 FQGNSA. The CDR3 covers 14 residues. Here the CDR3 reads CASSSGGGSTEAFF. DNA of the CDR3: TGTGCCAGCAGTTCAGGGGGCGGGAGTACTGAAGCTTTCTTT.

Here the CDR3 DNA reads TGTGCCATCAGTGAACAGTATACCGGGGAGCTGTTTTTT. Protein sequence: CAISEQYTGELFF. The chain has TRBV10-3 and TRBJ2-2; D is uncertain. The germline CDR1 and CDR2 sequences are ENHRY and SYGVKD. The CDR3 runs to 13 residues. V lost 3 bases and J lost 5, with 7 bases in between.

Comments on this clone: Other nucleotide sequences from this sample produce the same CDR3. CDR3 sequence reads: CASSRDRVTEAFF. CDR3 in DNA: TGTGCCAGCAGCCGGGACAGGGTTACTGAAGCTTTCTTT. The chain couples TRBV7-2 to TRBJ1-1; 9 positions match TRBD1. Trimming removed 5 bases from V and 5 bases from J; junction bases left unmatched: 3. The CDR3 is 13 residues long. Germline V lookup: CDR1 SGHTA, CDR2 FQGNSA. The whole variable domain, remainder taken from reference TRBV7-2 and TRBJ1-1, is GAGVSQSPSNKVTEKGKDVELRCDPISGHTALYWYRQSLGQGLEFLIYFQGNSAPDKSGLPSDRFSAERTGGSVSTLTIQRTQQEDSAVYLCASSRDRVTEAFFGQGTRLTVV.

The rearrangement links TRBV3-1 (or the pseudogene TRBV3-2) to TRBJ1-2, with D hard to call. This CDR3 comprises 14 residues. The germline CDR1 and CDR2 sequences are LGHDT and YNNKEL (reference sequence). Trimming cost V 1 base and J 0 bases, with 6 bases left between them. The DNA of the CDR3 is TGTGCCAGCAGCCAAGCCGGAGCTAACTATGGCTACACCTTC. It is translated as CASSQAGANYGYTF.

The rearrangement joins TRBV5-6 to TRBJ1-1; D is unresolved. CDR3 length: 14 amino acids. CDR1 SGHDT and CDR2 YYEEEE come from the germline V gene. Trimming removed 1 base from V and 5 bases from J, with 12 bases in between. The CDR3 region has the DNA TGTGCCAGCAGCTTGATACTCCTTCATACTGAAGCTTTCTTT. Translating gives CASSLILLHTEAFF.

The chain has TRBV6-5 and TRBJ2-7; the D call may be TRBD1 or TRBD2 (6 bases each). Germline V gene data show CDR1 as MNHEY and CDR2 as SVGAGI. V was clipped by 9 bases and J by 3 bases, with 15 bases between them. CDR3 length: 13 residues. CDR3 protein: CASSTGGGYEQYF. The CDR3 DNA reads TGTGCCAGTTCGACCGGAGGGGGCTACGAGCAGTACTTC.

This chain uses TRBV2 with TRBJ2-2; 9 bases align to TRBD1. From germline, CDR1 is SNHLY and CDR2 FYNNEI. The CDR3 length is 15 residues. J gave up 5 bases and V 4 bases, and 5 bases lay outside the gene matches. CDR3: CASSGQGVLTGELFF. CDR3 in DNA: TGTGCCAGCAGTGGACAGGGGGTCTTAACCGGGGAGCTGTTTTTT.

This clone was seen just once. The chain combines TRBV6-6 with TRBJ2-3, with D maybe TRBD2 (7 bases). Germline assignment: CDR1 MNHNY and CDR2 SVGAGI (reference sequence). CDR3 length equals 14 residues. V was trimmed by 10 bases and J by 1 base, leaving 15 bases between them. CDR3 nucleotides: TGTGCCACCCGAGGGGGGGCCGGCACAGATACGCAGTATTTT. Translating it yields CATRGGAGTDTQYF.

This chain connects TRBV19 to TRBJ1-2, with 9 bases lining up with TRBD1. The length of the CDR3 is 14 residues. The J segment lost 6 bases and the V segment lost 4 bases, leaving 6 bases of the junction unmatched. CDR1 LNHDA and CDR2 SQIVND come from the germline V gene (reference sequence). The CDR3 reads CASSTGQGWNGYTF. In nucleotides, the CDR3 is TGTGCCAGTAGTACGGGACAGGGTTGGAATGGCTACACCTTC.

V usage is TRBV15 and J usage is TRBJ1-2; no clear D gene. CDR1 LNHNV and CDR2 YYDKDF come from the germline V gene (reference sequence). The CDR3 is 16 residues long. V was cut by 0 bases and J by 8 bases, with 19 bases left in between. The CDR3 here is CATSRDLTPTNLGYTF. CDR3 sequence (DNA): TGTGCCACCAGCAGAGATCTTACTCCAACGAACTTGGGCTACACCTTC.

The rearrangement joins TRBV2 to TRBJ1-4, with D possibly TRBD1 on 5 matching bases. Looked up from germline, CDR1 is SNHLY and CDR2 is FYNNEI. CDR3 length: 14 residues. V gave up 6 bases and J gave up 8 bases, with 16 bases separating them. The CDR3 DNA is TGTGCCAGCAGGGACCTCGCCGGGGACGAAAAACTGTTTTTT. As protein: CASRDLAGDEKLFF.

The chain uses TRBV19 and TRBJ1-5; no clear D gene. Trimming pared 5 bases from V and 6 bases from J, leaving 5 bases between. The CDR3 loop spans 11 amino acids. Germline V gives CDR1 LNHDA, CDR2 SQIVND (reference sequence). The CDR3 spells CASSDSQPQHF. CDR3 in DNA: TGTGCCAGTAGTGATAGTCAGCCCCAGCATTTT.

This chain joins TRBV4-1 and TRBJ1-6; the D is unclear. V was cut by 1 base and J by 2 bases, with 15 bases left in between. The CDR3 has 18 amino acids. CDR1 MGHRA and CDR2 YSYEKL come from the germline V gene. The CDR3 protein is CASSQAAPSEPYNSPLHF. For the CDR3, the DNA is TGCGCCAGCAGCCAAGCGGCCCCTAGCGAGCCCTATAATTCACCCCTCCACTTT.

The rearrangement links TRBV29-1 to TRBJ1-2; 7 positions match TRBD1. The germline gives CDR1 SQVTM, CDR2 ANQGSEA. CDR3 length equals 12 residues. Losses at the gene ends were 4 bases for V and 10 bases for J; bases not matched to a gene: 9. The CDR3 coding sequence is TGCAGCGTTGGAGGACAGGACAATGTCTACACCTTC. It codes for CSVGGQDNVYTF.

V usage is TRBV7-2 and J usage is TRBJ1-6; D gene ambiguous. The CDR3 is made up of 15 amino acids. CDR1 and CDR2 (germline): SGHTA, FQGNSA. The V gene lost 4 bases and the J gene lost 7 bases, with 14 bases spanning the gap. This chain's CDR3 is CASSSRLGPNSPLHF. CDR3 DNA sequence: TGTGCCAGCAGCTCTAGATTAGGACCGAATTCACCCCTCCACTTT.

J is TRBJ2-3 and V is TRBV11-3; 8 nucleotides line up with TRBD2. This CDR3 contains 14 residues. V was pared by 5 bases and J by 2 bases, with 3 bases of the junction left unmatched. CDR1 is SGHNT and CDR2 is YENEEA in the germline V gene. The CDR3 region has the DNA TGTGCCAGCAGCCGCGGGGGGTACACAGATACGCAGTATTTT. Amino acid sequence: CASSRGGYTDTQYF. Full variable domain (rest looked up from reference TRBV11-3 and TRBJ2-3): EAGVVQSPRYKIIEKKQPVAFWCNPISGHNTLYWYLQNLGQGPELLIRYENEEAVDDSQLPKDRFSAERLKGVDSTLKIQPAELGDSAVYLCASSRGGYTDTQYFGPGTRLTVL.

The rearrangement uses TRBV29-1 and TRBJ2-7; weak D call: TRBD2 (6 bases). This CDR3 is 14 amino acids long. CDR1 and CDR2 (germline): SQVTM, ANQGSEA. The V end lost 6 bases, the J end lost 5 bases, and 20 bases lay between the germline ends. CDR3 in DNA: TGCAGCGTACACGTTGGAGGGTCAGCACACGAGCAGTACTTC. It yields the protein CSVHVGGSAHEQYF.